The T cell receptor beta chain under discussion was sequenced for a study of T-cell memory formation after mild COVID-19. TCRdb reprocessed the 5' RACE reads with MiXCR, giving one entry per CDR3 protein. Altogether 400,000 to 500,000 distinct CDR3 sequences are present, more than 15% being singletons, with the ten largest covering roughly 21%. The V end was cut by 4 bases, the J end by 5 bases, with 11 bases between. Germline CDR1 is SEHNR and CDR2 is FQNEAQ (reference sequence). There are 14 residues in the CDR3. Sequences were obtained from PBMCs or a T cell subset sorted from them (not recorded which). This clonotype was sampled from a man between 18 and 35 years old who had mild COVID-19 (a few samples of this study predate the infection). Cell type and time point are not known. V and J are TRBV7-9 and TRBJ1-4; D is unresolved. CDR3 sequence (DNA): TGTGCCAGCAGCTCCCGAGAAGGGAATGAAAAACTGTTTTTT. It codes for CASSSREGNEKLFF.